Presented here are 8 T cell receptor beta chains from one specimen sequenced in a study of shared clonotypes between healthy human individuals. CD45RO-negative, CCR7-selected cells formed the naive CD8 fraction, which excluded terminally differentiated effector memory CD45RA+ cells. Assay: immunoSEQ multiplex PCR; the TCRdb copy retains only in-frame clones and omits some. This sample has 700,000 to 950,000 clones, with 96% found just once. The specimen was naive CD8+ T cells sorted from blood. These receptors originate from a man younger than 40 in good health.

V is TRBV29-1 and J is TRBJ2-7; 8 nucleotides agree with TRBD2. V dropped 1 base and J dropped 3; count of bases not matched to a gene: 17. Looked up from germline, CDR1 is SQVTM and CDR2 is ANQGSEA. The CDR3 loop spans 18 amino acids. In DNA form, the CDR3 reads TGCAGCGTTGAAGGCCCACCCGGGGGGGGGTCGAAGTACTACGAGCAGTACTTC. Translated: CSVEGPPGGGSKYYEQYF.

The J gene is TRBJ2-3, the V gene TRBV14; no reliable D call. This CDR3 has 15 amino acids. V was shortened by 1 base and J by 5 bases, with 13 bases between the two germline ends. Per germline, CDR1 SGHDN and CDR2 FVKESK. CDR3 DNA sequence: TGTGCCAGCAGCCAAGTATTCCGACCGCTAGATACGCAGTATTTT. The encoded protein is CASSQVFRPLDTQYF. Full variable domain (outside the CDR3, taken from reference TRBV14 and TRBJ2-3): EAGVTQFPSHSVIEKGQTVTLRCDPISGHDNLYWYRRVMGKEIKFLLHFVKESKQDESGMPNNRFLAERTGGTYSTLKVQPAELEDSGVYFCASSQVFRPLDTQYFGPGTRLTVL.

The chain links TRBV6-6 to TRBJ1-1, with D unresolved. The germline CDR1 and CDR2 sequences are MNHNY and SVGAGI (reference sequence). V was pared by 0 bases and J by 3 bases, with 14 bases between. The CDR3 totals 16 residues. The CDR3 region has the DNA TGTGCCAGCAGTTACTCGTTGGAGGGTATGGACACTGAAGCTTTCTTT. Translating it yields CASSYSLEGMDTEAFF.

The rearrangement links TRBV7-9 to TRBJ2-7, with TRBD1 as a possible D gene (5 bases). Trimming stripped 1 base from V and 5 bases from J, with 12 bases between. CDR1 and CDR2 from the germline V gene are SEHNR and FQNEAQ (reference sequence). The CDR3 has 14 amino acids. CDR3 sequence (DNA): TGTGCCAGCAGCTTAGAATCCAGGGCCCACGAGCAGTACTTC. Translating it yields CASSLESRAHEQYF. The whole variable domain, remainder taken from reference TRBV7-9 and TRBJ2-7, is DTGVSQNPRHKITKRGQNVTFRCDPISEHNRLYWYRQTLGQGPEFLTYFQNEAQLEKSRLLSDRFSAERPKGSFSTLEIQRTEQGDSAMYLCASSLESRAHEQYFGPGTRLTVT.

This chain links TRBV10-2 with TRBJ2-1; 12 positions agree with TRBD2. The V gene end was trimmed by 6 bases and the J gene end by 7 bases; junction bases not matched to a gene: 4. Germline CDR1 is WSHSY and CDR2 is SAAADI. The CDR3 contains 14 residues. The CDR3 bases are TGCGCCAGCAGCTCGGGACTAGCGGGTAATGAGCAGTTCTTC. This sequence encodes CASSSGLAGNEQFF.

V usage is TRBV19 and J usage is TRBJ1-2, with 8 bases identical to TRBD1. Germline CDR1 LNHDA, CDR2 SQIVND (reference sequence). The V and J ends lost 4 bases and 4 bases, in that order; junction bases with no gene match: 5. The CDR3 has 14 residues. CDR3 coding DNA: TGTGCCAGTAGTACCTCGGGACAGGCCTATGGCTACACCTTC. Its protein product is CASSTSGQAYGYTF.

This rearrangement joins TRBV27 to TRBJ2-7; D gene unclear. This CDR3 contains 13 residues. Germline lookup yields CDR1 MNHEY and CDR2 SMNVEV (reference sequence). V lost 3 bases to trimming and J lost 8 bases, with 14 bases between them. Written as DNA, the CDR3 is TGTGCCAGCAGTTTGGGGTTAGGGTATCAGCAGTACTTC. It is translated as CASSLGLGYQQYF.

The chain is built from TRBV19 and TRBJ2-1, with 7 bases fitting TRBD2. This CDR3 region has 14 residues. J was trimmed by 7 bases and V by 5 bases; bases with no gene match: 8. Per the germline V gene, CDR1 is LNHDA and CDR2 is SQIVND (reference sequence). CDR3 bases: TGTGCCAGTAGTCCCCCCCTGCGGGAGAATGAGCAGTTCTTC. Its translation is CASSPPLRENEQFF.